The entry that follows covers one T cell receptor beta chain sequence. Its target is not known. This entry comes from a study of T cell responses to AZD1222 COVID-19 vaccine. The CDR3 loop spans 15 amino acids. Study-wide findings and caveats: Repertoires were obtained only post-peak T cell response. Donors, mostly white British, included more females; clonal diversity was possibly underestimated.

Using immunoSEQ multiplex PCR, the repertoire was profiled, and TCRdb retains in-frame clones only, with some absent. Here the sample spans around 120,000 clones, just under 95% being singletons. The V call is TRBV21-1, the J call TRBJ2-7; the table assigns TRBD1, which was not confirmed against the DNA. TRBV21-1 is an annotated pseudogene. The sequence came from an adult who received the AZD1222 COVID-19 vaccine. The source was peripheral blood, collected 28 days after the second AZD1222 dose. The CDR3 spells CASSTLGTDSYEQYF. The DNA of the CDR3 is TGTGCCAGCAGCACCCTCGGGACAGACTCCTACGAGCAGTACTTC.